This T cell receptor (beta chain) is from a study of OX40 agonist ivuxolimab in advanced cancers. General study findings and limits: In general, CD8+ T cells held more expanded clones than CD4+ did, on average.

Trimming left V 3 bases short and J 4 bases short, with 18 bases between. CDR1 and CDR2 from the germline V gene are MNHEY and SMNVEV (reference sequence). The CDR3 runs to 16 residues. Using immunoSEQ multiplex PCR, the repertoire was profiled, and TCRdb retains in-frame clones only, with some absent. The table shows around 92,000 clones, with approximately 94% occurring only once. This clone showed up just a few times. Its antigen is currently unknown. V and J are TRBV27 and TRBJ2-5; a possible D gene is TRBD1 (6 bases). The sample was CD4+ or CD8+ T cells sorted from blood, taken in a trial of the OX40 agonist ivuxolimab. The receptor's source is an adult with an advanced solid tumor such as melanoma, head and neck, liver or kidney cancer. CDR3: CASSFRLARGGETQYF. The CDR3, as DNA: TGTGCCAGCAGTTTCAGACTGGCTCGAGGGGGAGAGACCCAGTACTTC.